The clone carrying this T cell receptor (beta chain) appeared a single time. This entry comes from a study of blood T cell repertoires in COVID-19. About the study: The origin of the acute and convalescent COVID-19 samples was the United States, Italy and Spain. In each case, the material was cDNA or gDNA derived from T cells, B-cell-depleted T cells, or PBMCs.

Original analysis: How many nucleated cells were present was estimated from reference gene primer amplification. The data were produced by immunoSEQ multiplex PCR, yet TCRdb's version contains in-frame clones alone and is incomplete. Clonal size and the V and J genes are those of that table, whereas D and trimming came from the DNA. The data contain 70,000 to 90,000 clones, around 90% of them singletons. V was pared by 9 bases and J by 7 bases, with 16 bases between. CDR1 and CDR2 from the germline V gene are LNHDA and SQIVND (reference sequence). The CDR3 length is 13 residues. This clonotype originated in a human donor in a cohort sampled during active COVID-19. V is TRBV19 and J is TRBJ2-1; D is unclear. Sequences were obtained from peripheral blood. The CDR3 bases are TGTGCCAGCTCCATCCGGCGGTATAATGAGCAGTTCTTC. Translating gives CASSIRRYNEQFF. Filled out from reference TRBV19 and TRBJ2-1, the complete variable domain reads DGGITQSPKYLFRKEGQNVTLSCEQNLNHDAMYWYRQDPGQGLRLIYYSQIVNDFQKGDIAEGYSVSREKKESFPLTVTSAQKNPTAFYLCASSIRRYNEQFFGPGTRLTVL.